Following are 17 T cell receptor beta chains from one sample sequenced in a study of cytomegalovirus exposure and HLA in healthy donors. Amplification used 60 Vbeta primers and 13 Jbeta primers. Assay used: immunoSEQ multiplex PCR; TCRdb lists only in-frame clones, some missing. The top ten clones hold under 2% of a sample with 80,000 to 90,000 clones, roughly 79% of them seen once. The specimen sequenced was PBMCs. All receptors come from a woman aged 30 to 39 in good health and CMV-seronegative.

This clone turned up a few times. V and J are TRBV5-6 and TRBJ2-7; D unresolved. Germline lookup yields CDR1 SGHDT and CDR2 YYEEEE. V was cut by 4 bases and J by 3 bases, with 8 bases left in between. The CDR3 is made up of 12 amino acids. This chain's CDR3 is CASSHQDYEQYF. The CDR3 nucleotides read TGTGCCAGCAGCCACCAGGACTACGAGCAGTACTTC.

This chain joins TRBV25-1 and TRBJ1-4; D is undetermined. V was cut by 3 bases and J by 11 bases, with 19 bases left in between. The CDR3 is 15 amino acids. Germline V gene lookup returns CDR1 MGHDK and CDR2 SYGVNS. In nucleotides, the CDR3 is TGTGCCAGCAGTGAGACAACAATCGTATCCAGGAAACTGTTTTTT. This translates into CASSETTIVSRKLFF.

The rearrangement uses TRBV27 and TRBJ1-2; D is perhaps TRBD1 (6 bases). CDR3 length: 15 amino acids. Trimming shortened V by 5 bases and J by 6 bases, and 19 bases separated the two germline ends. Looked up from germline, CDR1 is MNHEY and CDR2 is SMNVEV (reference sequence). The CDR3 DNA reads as TGTGCCAGCAGTCCCCGGGGCAGGGGAGGGGATGGCTACACCTTC. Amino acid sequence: CASSPRGRGGDGYTF.

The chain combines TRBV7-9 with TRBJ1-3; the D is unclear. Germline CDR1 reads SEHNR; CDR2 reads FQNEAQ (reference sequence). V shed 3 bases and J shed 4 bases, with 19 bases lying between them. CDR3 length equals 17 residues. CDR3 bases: TGTGCCAGCAGCTTCGACGGATTTTGGGGAGGCGGAAACACCATATATTTT. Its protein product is CASSFDGFWGGGNTIYF.

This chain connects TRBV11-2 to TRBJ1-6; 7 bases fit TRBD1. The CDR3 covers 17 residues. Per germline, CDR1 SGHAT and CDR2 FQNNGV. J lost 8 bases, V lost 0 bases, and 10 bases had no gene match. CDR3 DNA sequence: TGTGCCAGCAGCTTAGACCTTACCAGGGGGTACGATTCACCCCTCCACTTT. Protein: CASSLDLTRGYDSPLHF. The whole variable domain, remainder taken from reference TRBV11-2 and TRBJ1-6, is EAGVAQSPRYKIIEKRQSVAFWCNPISGHATLYWYQQILGQGPKLLIQFQNNGVVDDSQLPKDRFSAERLKGVDSTLKIQPAKLEDSAVYLCASSLDLTRGYDSPLHFGNGTRLTVT.

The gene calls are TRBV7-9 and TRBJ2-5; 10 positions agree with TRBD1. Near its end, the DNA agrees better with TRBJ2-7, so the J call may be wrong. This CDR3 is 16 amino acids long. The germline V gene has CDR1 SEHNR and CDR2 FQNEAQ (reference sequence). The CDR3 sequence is CASSLGDRGLSYEQYF. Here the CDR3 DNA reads TGTGCCAGCAGCTTAGGGGACAGGGGCCTCTCCTACGAGCAGTACTTC.

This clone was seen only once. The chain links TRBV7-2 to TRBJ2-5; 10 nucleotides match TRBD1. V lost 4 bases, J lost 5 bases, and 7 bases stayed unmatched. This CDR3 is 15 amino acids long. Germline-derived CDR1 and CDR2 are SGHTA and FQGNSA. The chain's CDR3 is CASSSDRGRPETQYF. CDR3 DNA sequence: TGTGCCAGCAGCTCAGACAGGGGGCGGCCGGAGACCCAGTACTTC.

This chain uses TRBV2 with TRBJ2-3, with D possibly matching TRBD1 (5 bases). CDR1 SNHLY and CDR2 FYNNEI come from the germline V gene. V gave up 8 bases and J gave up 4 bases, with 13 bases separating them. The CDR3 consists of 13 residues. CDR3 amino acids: CASGSGPADTQYF. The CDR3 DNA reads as TGTGCCAGCGGGTCAGGGCCCGCAGATACGCAGTATTTT.

The CDR3 protein is CASKGQGGMGPSYEQYF. CDR3 nucleotides: TGTGCCAGCAAGGGACAGGGGGGAATGGGGCCCTCCTACGAGCAGTACTTC. J is TRBJ2-7 and V is TRBV28, with 11 bases matching TRBD1. The germline gives CDR1 MDHEN, CDR2 SYDVKM. The V gene end was trimmed by 7 bases and the J gene end by 0 bases; junction bases not matched to a gene: 11. The CDR3 runs 17 residues.

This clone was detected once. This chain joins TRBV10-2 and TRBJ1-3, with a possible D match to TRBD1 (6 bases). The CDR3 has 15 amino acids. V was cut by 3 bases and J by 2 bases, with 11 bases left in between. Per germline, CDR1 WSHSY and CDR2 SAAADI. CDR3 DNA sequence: TGCGCCAGCAGTGACCCACCAGGGGCTGGAAACACCATATATTTT. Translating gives CASSDPPGAGNTIYF.

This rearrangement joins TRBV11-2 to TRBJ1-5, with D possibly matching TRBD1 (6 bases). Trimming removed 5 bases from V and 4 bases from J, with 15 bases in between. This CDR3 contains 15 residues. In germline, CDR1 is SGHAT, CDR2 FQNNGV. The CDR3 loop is CASSPGRGANQPQHF. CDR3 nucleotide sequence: TGTGCCAGCAGCCCCGGTCGGGGGGCAAATCAGCCCCAGCATTTT.

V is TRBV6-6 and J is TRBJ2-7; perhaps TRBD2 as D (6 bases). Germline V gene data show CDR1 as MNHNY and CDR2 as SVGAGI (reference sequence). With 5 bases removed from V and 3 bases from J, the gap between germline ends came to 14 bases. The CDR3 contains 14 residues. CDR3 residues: CASSKAGQGYEQYF. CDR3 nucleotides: TGTGCCAGCAGTAAAGCGGGCCAAGGCTACGAGCAGTACTTC.

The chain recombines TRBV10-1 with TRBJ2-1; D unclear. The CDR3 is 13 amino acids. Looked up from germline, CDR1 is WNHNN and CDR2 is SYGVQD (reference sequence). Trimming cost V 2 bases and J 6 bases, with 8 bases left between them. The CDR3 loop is CASSEALVNEQFF. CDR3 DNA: TGCGCCAGCAGTGAGGCGCTAGTCAATGAGCAGTTCTTC.

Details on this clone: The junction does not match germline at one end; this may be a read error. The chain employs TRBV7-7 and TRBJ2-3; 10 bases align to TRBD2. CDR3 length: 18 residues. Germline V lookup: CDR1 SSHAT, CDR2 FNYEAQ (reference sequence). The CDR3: CASSASSSGRASKDTQYF. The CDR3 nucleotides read TGTGCTAGCAGCGCCTCGTCCAGCGGGAGGGCGAGCAAAGATACGCAGTATTTT.

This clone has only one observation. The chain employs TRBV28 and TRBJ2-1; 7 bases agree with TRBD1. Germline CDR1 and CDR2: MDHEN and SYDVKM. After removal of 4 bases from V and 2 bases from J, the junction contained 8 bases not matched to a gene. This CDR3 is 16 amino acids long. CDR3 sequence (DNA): TGTGCCAGCAGTTCAATCCGGGACAGACCCTACAATGAGCAGTTCTTC. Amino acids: CASSSIRDRPYNEQFF. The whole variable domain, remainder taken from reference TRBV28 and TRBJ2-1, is DVKVTQSSRYLVKRTGEKVFLECVQDMDHENMFWYRQDPGLGLRLIYFSYDVKMKEKGDIPEGYSVSREKKERFSLILESASTNQTSMYLCASSSIRDRPYNEQFFGPGTRLTVL.

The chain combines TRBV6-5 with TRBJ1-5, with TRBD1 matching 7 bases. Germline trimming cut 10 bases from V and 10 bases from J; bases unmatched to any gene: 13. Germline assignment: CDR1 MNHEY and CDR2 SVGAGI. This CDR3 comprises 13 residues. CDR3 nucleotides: TGTGCCACCGGACAGGCCCTAAAGGGACCCCAGCATTTT. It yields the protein CATGQALKGPQHF.

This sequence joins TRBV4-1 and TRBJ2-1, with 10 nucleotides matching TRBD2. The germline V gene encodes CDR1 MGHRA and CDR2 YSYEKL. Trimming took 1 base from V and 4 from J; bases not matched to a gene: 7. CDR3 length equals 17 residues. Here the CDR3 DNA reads TGCGCCAGCAGCCAAGTGGAACCGGGACTAGCGTACAATGAGCAGTTCTTC. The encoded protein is CASSQVEPGLAYNEQFF.